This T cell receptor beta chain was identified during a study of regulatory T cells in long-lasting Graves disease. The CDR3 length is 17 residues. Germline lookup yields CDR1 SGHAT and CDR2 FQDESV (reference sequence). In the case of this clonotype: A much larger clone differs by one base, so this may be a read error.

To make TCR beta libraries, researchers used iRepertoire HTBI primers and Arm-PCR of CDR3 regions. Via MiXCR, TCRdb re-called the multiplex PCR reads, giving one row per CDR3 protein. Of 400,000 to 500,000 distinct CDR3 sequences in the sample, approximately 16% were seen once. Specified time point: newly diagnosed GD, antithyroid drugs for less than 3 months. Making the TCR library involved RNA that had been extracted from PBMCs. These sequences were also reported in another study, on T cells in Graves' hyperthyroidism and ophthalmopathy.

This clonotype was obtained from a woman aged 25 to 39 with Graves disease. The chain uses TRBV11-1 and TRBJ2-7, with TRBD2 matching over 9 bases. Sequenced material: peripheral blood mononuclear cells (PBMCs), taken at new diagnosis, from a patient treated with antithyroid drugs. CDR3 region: CASSLAASGKRSYERYF. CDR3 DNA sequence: TGTGCCAGCAGCTTAGCGGCTAGCGGGAAACGCTCCTACGAGCGGTACTTC. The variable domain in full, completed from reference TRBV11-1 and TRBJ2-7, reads EAEVAQSPRYKITEKSQAVAFWCDPISGHATLYWYRQILGQGPELLVQFQDESVVDDSQLPKDRFSAERLKGVDSTLKIQPAELGDSAMYLCASSLAASGKRSYERYFGPGTRLTVT.